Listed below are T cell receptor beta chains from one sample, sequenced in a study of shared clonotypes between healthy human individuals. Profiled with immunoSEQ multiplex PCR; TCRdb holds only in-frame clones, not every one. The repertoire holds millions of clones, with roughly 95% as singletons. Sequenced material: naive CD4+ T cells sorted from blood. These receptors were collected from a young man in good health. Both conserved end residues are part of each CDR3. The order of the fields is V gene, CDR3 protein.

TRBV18	CASSPPETGGYEQYF
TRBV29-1	CSVGPSMRQDTQYF
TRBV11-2	CASSQTGGNTIYF
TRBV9	CASSVGTLQETQYF
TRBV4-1	CASSQIGTGELFF
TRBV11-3	CASSLRGQGADTQYF
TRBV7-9	CASSLAIMGKVERGQPQHF
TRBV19	CASSLGLAGITDTQYF
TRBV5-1	CASSLGQGSNTGELFF
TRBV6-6	CASSRSGTGVIGIQYF
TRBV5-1	CASSPGWETQYF
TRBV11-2	CASSLINTEAFF
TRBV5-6	CASSANQMTEAFF
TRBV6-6	CASRGGTYEQYF
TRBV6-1	CASRMGQSYGYTF
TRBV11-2	CASSSYRGQNYGYTF
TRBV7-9	CASSLVFGTGGNSPLHF
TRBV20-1	CSASNHQPQHF
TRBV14	CASSQAFPSYNEQFF
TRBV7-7	CASSLVLPGGGDTGELFF
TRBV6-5	CASSYSGNYGYTF
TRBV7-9	CASSISLASTGELFF
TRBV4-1	CASSRYRQGIVLLDTEAFF
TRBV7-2	CASSLVRIAGAPGELFF
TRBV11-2	CASSLVGQSDTQYF
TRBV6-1	CASRGQGFYGYTF
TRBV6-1	CASIDKTPTTYEQYF
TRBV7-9	CASSKSLRVGAYEQYF
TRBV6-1	CASSDLGETEAFF
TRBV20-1	CSVGGETQYF
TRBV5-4	CASSFGRGTYEQYF
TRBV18	CASSSWTGDEETQYF
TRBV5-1	CASSQSTDTQYF
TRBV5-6	CASGRDTSYEQYF
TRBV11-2	CASSLNPVGNTIYF
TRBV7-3	CASSTRLSTSGPDTGELFF
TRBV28	CASSLAAKGETQYF
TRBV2	CASTFDRVSNQPQHF
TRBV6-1	CASSVQGRPPFRETQYF
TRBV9	CASSSYSTDEQYF
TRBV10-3	CAISSPGGQLFF